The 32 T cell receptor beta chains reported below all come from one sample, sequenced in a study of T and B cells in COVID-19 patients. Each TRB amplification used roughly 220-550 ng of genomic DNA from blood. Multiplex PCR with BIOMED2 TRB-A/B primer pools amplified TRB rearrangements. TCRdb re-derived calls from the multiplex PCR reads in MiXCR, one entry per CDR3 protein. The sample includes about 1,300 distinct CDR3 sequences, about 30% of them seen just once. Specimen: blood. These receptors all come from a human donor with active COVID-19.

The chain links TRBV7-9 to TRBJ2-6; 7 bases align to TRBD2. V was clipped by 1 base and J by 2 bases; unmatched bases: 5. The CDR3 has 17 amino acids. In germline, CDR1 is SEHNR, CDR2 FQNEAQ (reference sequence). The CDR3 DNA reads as TGTGCCAGCAGCTTAGGAAGGGCGGGGGCTGGGGCCAACGTCCTGACTTTC. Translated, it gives CASSLGRAGAGANVLTF.

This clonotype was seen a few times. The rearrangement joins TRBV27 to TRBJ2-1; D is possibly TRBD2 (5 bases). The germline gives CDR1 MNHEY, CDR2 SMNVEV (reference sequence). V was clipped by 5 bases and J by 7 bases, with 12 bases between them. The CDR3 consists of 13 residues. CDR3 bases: TGTGCCAGCAGTCTACTTGGAGGTAATGAGCAGTTCTTC. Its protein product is CASSLLGGNEQFF.

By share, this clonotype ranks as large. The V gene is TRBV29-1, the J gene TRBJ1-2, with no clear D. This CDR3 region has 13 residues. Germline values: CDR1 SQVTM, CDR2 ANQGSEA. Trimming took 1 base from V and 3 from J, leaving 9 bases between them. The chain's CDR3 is CSVEGREDYGYTF. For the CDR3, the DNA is TGCAGCGTTGAAGGAAGGGAGGACTATGGCTACACCTTC.

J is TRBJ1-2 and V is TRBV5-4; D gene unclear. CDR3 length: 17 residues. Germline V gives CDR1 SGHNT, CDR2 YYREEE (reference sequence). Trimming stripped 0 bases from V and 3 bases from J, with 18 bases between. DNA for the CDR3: TGTGCCAGCAGCTTGGTCGGCAGGAGTCCCCTAGACTATGGCTACACCTTC. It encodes CASSLVGRSPLDYGYTF.

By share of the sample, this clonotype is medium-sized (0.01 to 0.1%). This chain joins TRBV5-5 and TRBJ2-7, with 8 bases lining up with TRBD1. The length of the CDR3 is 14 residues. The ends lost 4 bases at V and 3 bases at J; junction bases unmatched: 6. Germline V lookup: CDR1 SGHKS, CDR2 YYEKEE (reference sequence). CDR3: CASSPDRGLYEQYF. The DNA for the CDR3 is TGTGCCAGCAGCCCTGACAGGGGCCTCTACGAGCAGTACTTC.

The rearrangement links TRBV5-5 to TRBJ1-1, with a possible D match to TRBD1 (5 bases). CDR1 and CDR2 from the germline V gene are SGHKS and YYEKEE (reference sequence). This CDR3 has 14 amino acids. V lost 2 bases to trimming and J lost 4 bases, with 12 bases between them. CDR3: CASSFQAGGTEAFF. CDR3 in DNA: TGTGCCAGCAGCTTTCAAGCCGGGGGCACTGAAGCTTTCTTT.

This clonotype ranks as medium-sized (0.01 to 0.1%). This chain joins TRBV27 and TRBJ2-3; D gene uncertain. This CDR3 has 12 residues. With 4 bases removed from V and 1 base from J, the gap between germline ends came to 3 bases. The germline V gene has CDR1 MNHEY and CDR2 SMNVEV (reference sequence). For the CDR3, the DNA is TGTGCCAGCAGTTCCCGCACAGATACGCAGTATTTT. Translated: CASSSRTDTQYF.

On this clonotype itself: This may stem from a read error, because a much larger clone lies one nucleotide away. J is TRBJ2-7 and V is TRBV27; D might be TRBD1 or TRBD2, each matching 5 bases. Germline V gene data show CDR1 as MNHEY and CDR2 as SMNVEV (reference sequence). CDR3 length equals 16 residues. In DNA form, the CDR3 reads TGTGCCAGCAGTTTCATACGAGGGGCCCCGGGCTACAAGCAGTACTTC. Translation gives CASSFIRGAPGYKQYF.

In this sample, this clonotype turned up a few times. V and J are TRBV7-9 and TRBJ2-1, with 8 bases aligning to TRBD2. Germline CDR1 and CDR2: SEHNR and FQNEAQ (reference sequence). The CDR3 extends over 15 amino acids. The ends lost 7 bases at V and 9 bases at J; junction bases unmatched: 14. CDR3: CASTTIGGGLGEQFF. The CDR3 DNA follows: TGTGCCAGCACCACAATCGGGGGGGGGCTCGGTGAGCAGTTCTTC.

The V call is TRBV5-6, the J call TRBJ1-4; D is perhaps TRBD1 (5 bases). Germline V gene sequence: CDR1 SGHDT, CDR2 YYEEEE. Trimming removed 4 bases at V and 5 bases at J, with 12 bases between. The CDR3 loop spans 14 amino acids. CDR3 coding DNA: TGTGCCAGCAGCCCGGGACGCCTGAATGAAAAACTGTTTTTT. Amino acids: CASSPGRLNEKLFF.

The CDR3: CAISPGPSALSYEQYF. The CDR3 coding sequence is TGTGCCATCAGCCCCGGACCGAGTGCTCTGTCCTACGAGCAGTACTTC. This chain connects TRBV10-3 to TRBJ2-7; D not resolved. The CDR3 contains 16 residues. The germline V gene has CDR1 ENHRY and CDR2 SYGVKD. V lost 6 bases, J lost 1 base, and 19 bases lay in between.

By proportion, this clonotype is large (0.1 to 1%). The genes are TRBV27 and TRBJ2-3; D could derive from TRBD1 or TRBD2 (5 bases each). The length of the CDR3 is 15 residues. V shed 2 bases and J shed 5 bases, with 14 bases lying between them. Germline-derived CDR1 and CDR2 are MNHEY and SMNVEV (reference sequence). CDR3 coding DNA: TGTGCCAGCAGTTTAGGACGGGCGAGGGGAGATACGCAGTATTTT. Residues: CASSLGRARGDTQYF.

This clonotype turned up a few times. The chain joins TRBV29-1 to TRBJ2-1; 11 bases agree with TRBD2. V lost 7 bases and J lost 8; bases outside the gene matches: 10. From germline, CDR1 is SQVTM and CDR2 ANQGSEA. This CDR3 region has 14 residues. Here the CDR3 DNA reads TGCAGCGGTCTAGTTAGCGGGAGGGCCTATGAGCAGTTCTTC. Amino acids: CSGLVSGRAYEQFF.

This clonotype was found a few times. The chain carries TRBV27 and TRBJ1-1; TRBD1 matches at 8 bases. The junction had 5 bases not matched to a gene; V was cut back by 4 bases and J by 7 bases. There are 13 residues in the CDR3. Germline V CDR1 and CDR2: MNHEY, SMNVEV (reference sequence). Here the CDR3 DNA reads TGTGCCAGCAGTTCAGGGGGCGCATTTGAAGCTTTCTTT. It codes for CASSSGGAFEAFF.

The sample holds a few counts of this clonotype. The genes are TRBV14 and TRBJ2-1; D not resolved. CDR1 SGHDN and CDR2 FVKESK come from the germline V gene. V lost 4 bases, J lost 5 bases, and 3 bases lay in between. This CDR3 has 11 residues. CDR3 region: CASSLNNEQFF. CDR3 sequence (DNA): TGTGCCAGCAGCCTCAACAATGAGCAGTTCTTC.

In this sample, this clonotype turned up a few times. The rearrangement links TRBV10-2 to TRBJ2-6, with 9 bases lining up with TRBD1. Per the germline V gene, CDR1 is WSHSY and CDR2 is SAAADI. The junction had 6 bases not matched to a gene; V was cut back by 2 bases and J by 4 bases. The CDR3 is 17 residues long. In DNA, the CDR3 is TGCGCCAGCAGTGAGGGGACAGGGAGTCCCGGGGCCAACGTCCTGACTTTC. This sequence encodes CASSEGTGSPGANVLTF.

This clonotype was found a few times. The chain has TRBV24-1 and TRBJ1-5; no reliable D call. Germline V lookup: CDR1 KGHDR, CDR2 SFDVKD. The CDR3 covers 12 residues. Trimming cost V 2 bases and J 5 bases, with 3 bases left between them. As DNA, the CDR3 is TGTGCCACCAGTGATTCCGATCAGCCCCAGCATTTT. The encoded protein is CATSDSDQPQHF.

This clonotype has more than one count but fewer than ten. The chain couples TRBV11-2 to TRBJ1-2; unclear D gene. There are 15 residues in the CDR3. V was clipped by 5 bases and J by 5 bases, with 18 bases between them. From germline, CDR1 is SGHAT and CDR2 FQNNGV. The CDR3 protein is CASSQLGPGGYGYTF. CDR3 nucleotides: TGTGCCAGCAGCCAACTCGGGCCGGGAGGGTATGGCTACACCTTC.

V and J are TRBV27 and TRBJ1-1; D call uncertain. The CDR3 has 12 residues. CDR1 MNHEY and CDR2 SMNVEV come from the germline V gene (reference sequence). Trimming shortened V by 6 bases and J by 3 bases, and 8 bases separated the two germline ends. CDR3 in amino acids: CASRASYTEAFF. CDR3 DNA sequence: TGTGCCAGCAGGGCTAGTTACACTGAAGCTTTCTTT.

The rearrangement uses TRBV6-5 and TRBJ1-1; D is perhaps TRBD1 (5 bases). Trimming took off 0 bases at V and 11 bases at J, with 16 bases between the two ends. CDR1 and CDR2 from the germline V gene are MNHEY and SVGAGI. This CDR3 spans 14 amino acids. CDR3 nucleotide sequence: TGTGCCAGCAGTTACTCAGGAGGGGCCCCAGAGGCTTTCTTT. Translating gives CASSYSGGAPEAFF.

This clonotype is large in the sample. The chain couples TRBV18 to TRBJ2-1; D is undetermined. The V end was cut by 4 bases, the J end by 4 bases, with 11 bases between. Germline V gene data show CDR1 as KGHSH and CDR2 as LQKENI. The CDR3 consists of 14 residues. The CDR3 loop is CASSQTGYYNEQFF. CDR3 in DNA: TGTGCCAGCTCACAAACGGGTTATTACAATGAGCAGTTCTTC.

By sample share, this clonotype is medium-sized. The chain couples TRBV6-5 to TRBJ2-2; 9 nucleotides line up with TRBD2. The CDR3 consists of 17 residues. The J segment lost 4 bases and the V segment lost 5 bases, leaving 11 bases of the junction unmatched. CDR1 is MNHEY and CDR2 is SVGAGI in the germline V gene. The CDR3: CASSSSKLAGFTGELFF. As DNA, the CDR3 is TGTGCCAGCAGTAGTTCTAAACTAGCGGGTTTCACCGGGGAGCTGTTTTTT.

CDR3 protein: CASSPGTVSYEQYF. CDR3 nucleotide sequence: TGTGCCAGCAGCCCAGGGACGGTCTCCTACGAGCAGTACTTC. This chain connects TRBV5-6 to TRBJ2-7; D is tentatively TRBD1 or TRBD2 (5 bases each). Trimming took 4 bases from V and 0 from J, leaving 11 bases between them. The CDR3 contains 14 residues. Germline CDR1 and CDR2: SGHDT and YYEEEE. The whole variable domain, remainder taken from reference TRBV5-6 and TRBJ2-7, is DAGVTQSPTHLIKTRGQQVTLRCSPKSGHDTVSWYQQALGQGPQFIFQYYEEEERQRGNFPDRFSGHQFPNYSSELNVNALLLGDSALYLCASSPGTVSYEQYFGPGTRLTVT.

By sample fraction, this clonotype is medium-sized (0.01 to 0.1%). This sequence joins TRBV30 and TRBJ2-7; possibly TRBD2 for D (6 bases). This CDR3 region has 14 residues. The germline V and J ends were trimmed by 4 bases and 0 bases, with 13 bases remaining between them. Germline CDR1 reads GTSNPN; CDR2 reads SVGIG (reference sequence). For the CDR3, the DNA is TGTGCCTGGAATTGGGACTTGAGCTCCTACGAGCAGTACTTC. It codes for CAWNWDLSSYEQYF.

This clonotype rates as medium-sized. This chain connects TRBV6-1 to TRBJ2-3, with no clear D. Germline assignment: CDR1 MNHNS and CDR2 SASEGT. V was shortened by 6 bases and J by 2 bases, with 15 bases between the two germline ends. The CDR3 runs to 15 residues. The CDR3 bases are TGTGCCAGCAGCCCTCGATGGCCTGACACAGATACGCAGTATTTT. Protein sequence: CASSPRWPDTDTQYF.

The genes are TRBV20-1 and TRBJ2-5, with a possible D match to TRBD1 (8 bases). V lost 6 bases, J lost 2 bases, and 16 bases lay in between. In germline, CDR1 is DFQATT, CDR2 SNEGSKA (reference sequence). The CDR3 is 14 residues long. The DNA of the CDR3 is TGCAGTGCACCAGACAGGGGAGGGCAAGAGACCCAGTACTTC. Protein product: CSAPDRGGQETQYF.

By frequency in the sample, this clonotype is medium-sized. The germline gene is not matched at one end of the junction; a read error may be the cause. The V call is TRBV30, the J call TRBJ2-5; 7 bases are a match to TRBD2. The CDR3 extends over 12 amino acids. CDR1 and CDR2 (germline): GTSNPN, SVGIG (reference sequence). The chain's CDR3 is CAWSVRGRERSF. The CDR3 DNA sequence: TGTGCCTGGAGTGTCCGGGGGAGGGAGCGTAGCTTC.

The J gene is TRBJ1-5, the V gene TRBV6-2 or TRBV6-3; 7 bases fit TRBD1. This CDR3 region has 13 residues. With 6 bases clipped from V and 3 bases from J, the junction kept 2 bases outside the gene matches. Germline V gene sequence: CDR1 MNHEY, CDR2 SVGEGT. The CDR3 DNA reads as TGTGCCAGCAGACAGGGGTCCAATCAGCCCCAGCATTTT. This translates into CASRQGSNQPQHF.

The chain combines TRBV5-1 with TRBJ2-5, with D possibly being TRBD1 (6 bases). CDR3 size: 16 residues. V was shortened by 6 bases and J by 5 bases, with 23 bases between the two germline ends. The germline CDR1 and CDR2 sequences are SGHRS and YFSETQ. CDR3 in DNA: TGCGCCAGCACCCCACGGACCGCAGGGGCGGCTGAGACCCAGTACTTC. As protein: CASTPRTAGAAETQYF.

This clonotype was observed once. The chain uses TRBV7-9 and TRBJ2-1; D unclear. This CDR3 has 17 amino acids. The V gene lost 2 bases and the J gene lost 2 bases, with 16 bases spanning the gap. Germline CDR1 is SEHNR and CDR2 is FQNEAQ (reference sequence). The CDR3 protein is CASSLLGWGSAYNEQFF. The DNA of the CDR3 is TGTGCCAGCAGCTTATTGGGGTGGGGTTCTGCCTACAATGAGCAGTTCTTC.

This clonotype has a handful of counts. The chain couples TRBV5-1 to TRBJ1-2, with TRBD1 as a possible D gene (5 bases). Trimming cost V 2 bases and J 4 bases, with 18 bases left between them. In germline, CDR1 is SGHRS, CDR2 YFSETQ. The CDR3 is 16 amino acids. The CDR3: CASSLPGPPETYGYTF. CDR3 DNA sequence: TGCGCCAGCAGCTTACCGGGACCCCCAGAGACCTATGGCTACACCTTC.

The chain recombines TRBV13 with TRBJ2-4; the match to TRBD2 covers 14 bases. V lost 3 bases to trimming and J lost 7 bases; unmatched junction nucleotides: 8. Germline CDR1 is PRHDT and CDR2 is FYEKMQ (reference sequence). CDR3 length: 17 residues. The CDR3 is CASSFRLAGGGSNIQYF. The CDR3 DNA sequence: TGTGCCAGCAGCTTCCGACTAGCGGGAGGGGGTTCGAACATTCAGTACTTC.